This T cell receptor (beta chain) was identified during a study of cytomegalovirus exposure and HLA in healthy donors. Donors were nominally healthy when sampled, though unrecorded immune exposures were likely. Study-wide results and caveats: Across HLA loci, a later analysis found differing TCR association rates, with DRB1 most and HLA-C fewest. CMV serostatus was the only immune exposure information that was available.

To note about this clone: The antigen is unknown.

Both 60 Vbeta primers and 13 Jbeta primers went into the PCR. Only in-frame clones appear in the TCRdb table, and some are missing; sequencing was by immunoSEQ multiplex PCR. The sample carries 200,000 to 250,000 clones, around four fifths recorded once. The V gene end was trimmed by 1 base and the J gene end by 7 bases; junction bases not matched to a gene: 8. The CDR3 is made up of 16 amino acids. Germline CDR1 MGHRA, CDR2 YSYEKL. This TCR derives from a middle-aged woman in good health and CMV-seronegative. Material: PBMCs. V is TRBV4-1 and J is TRBJ2-1, with 9 bases aligning to TRBD2. As DNA, the CDR3 is TGCGCCAGCAGCCAAGTTAGCGGGGGAGTTAGGAATGAGCAGTTCTTC. Its translation: CASSQVSGGVRNEQFF.